This T cell receptor (beta chain) was found in a study of OX40 agonist ivuxolimab in advanced cancers. Exclusion of a patient followed from autoimmune disease history or systemic immunosuppression. General observations from the study: Compared with CD4+, CD8+ T cells on average had more expanded clones. Some patients who did not respond also had low normalized T-cell clonal expansion. With doses of 0.1 to 3.0 mg/kg, CD4+ and CD8+ blood T cells had undergone clonal expansion by week 6.

With regard to this clone: Its antigen is undetermined.

Germline V gene data show CDR1 as SGHAT and CDR2 as FQNNGV. The germline V and J ends were trimmed by 3 bases and 3 bases, with 9 bases remaining between them. This CDR3 region has 13 residues. Sequenced by immunoSEQ multiplex PCR; TCRdb stores in-frame clones only, minus some. The data contain 100,000 to 120,000 clones, approximately 90% of them singletons. This receptor was identified in an adult with an advanced solid tumor such as melanoma, head and neck, liver or kidney cancer. The rearrangement joins TRBV11-2 to TRBJ2-7; maybe TRBD1 (6 bases). Sequencing was performed on CD4+ or CD8+ T cells sorted from blood, taken in a trial of the OX40 agonist ivuxolimab. In DNA form, the CDR3 reads TGTGCCAGCAGCTTCTCACAGGGCTACGAGCAGTACTTC. Its translation: CASSFSQGYEQYF.